This entry describes one TCR beta chain. The sample originates from a study of blood T cell repertoires in COVID-19. Original processing methods: Amplification of reference gene primers provided the estimated nucleated cell counts. Using immunoSEQ multiplex PCR, the repertoire was profiled, and TCRdb retains in-frame clones only, with some absent. The DNA was the basis for D and trimming; V, J and clone size are from that table. The data hold about 99,000 clones, with about 86% observed a single time. V was pared by 6 bases and J by 7 bases, with 5 bases of the junction left unmatched. CDR3 length: 13 amino acids. Germline CDR1 and CDR2: KGHSH and LQKENI.

The V gene is TRBV18, the J gene TRBJ1-4; 7 bases align to TRBD1. This sequence originates from a man aged 45-65 years with COVID-19, enrolled during active disease. Sequencing was carried out using peripheral blood. Here the CDR3 DNA reads TGTGCCAGCTCGGGGACAGTTATTGAAAAACTGTTTTTT. This encodes CASSGTVIEKLFF.